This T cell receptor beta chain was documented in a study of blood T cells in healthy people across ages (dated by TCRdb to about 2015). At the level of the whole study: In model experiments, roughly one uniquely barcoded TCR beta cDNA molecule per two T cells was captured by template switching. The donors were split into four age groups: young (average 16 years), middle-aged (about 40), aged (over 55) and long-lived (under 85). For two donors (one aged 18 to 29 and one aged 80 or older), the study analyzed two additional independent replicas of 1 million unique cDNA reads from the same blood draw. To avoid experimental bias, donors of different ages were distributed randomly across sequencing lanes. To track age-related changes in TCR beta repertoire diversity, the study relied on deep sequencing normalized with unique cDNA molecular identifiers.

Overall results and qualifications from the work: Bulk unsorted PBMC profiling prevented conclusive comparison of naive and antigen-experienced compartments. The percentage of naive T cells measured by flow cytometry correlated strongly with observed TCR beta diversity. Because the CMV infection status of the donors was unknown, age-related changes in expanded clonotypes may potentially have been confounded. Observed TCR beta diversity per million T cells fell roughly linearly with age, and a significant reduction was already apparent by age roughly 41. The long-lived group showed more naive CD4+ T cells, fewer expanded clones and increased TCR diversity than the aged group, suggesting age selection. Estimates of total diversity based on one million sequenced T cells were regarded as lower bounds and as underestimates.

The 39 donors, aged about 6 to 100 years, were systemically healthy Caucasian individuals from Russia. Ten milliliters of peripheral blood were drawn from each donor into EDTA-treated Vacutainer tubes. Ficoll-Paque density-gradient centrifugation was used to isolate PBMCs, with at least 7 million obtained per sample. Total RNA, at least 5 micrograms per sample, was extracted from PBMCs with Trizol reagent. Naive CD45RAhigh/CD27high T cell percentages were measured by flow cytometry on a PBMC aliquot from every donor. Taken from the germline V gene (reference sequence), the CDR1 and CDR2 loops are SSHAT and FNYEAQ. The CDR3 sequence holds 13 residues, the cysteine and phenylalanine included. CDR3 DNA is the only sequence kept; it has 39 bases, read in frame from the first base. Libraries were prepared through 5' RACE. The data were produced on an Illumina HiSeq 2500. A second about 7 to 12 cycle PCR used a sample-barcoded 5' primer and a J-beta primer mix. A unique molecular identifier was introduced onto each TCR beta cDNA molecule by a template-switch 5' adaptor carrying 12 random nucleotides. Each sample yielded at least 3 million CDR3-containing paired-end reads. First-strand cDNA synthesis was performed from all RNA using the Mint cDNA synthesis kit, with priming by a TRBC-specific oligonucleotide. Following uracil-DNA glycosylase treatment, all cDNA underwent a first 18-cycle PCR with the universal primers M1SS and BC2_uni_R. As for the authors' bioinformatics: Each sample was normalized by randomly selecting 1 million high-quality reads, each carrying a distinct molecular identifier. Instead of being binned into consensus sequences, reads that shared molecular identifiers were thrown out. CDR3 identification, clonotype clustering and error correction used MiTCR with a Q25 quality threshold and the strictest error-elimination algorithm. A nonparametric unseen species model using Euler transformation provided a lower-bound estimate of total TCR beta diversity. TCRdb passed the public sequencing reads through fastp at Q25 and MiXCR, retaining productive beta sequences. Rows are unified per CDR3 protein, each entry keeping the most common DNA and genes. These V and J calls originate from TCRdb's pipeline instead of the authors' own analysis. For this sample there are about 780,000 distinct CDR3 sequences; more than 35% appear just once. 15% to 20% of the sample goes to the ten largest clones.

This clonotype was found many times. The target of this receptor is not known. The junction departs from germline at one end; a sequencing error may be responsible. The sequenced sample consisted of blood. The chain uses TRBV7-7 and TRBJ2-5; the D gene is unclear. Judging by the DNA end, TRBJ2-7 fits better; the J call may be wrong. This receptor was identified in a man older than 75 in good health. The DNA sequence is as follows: TGTGCTAGCAGCGTAAGTGGGATCGGCGAGCAGTACTTC. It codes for CASSVSGIGEQYF.